This T cell receptor (beta chain) is drawn from a study of cytomegalovirus exposure and HLA in healthy donors. General study results and limits: Analysis performed later showed TCR beta chains linked to HLA being more clonally expanded than equally common others. Reports state that TCR beta sequences accurately predicted most subjects' HLA-A and HLA-B alleles.

A note on this clone: The antigen is not known.

Trimming took 7 bases from V and 0 from J; bases not matched to a gene: 12. The germline V gene encodes CDR1 SGHRS and CDR2 YFSETQ. The CDR3 covers 18 residues. With 60 Vbeta and 13 Jbeta primers, the PCR was carried out. The protocol was immunoSEQ multiplex PCR, while the TCRdb copy is restricted to in-frame clones and leaves out a portion. The sample consists of roughly 250,000 clones, about four fifths of them appearing once. This sequence was found in a woman aged 40 to 50 in good health and CMV-seropositive. The V and J genes are TRBV5-1 and TRBJ2-6, with 8 bases that match TRBD2. The sample taken for sequencing was PBMCs. Here the CDR3 DNA reads TGCGCCAGCCACACAGCGGGAGCTGCGCCCTCTGGGGCCAACGTCCTGACTTTC. It is translated as CASHTAGAAPSGANVLTF.